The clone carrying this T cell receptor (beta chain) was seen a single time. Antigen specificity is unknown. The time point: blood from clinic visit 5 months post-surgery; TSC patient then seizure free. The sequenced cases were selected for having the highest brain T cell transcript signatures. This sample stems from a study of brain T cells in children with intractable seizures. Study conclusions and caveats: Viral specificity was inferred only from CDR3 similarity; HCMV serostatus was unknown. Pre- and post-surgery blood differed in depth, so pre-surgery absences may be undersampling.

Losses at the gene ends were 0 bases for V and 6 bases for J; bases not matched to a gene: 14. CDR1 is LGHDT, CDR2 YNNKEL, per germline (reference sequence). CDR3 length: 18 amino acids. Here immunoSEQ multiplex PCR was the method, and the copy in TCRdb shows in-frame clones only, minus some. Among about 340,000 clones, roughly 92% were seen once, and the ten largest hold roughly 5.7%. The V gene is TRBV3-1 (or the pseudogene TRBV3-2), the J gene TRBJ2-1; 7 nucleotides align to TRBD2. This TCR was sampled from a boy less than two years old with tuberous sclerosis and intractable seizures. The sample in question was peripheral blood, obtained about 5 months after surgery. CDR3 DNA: TGTGCCAGCAGCCAAGACGAACTAGCGCTTTCGCGTTCCAATGAGCAGTTCTTC. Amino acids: CASSQDELALSRSNEQFF.